This record looks at one TCR beta chain sequence and its context. Its cognate antigen is unknown. Germline assignment: CDR1 SGHTS and CDR2 YDEGEE. This CDR3 is 13 amino acids long. Primers included in the PCR were 60 Vbeta and 13 Jbeta primers. Repertoires were generated with immunoSEQ multiplex PCR, while TCRdb's copy carries only in-frame clones and drops some. Of roughly 190,000 clones listed, approximately 85% are singletons. The sample comes from a study of cytomegalovirus exposure and HLA in healthy donors. General study points: Later, an analysis showed that TCR beta chains associated with HLA were more clonally expanded than others that were equally common.

Sequencing used PBMCs. This sequence joins TRBV5-8 and TRBJ2-5, with D unclear. The DNA matches TRBJ2-7 better at its end, which makes the J call doubtful. The clonotype was recovered from a man between 18 and 29 years old in good health and CMV-seronegative. Here the CDR3 reads CASSLGSSSEQYF. The CDR3 DNA reads as TGTGCCAGCAGCTTGGGATCGTCTTCCGAGCAGTACTTC.